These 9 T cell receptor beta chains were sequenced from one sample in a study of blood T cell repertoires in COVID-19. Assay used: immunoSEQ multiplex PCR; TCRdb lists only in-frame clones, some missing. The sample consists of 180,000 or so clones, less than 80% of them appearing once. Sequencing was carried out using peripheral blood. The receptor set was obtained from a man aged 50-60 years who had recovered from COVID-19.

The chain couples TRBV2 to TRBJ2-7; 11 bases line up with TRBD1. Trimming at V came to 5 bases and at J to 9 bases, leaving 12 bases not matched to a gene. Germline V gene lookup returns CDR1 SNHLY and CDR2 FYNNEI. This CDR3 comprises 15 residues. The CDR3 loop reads CASSKTGTGGLRQYF. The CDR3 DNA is TGTGCCAGCAGTAAAACCGGGACAGGGGGTTTAAGGCAGTACTTC.

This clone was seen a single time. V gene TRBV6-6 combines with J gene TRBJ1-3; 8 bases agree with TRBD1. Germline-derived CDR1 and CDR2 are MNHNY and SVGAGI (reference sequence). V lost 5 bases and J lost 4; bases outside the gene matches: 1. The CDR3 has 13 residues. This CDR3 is CASSGDRGNTIYF. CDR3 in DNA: TGTGCCAGCAGTGGGGACAGGGGAAACACCATATATTTT.

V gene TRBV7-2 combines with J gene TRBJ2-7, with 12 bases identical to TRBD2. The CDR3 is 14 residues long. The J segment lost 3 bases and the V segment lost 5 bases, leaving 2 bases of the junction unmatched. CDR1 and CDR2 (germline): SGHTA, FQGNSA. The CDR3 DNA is TGTGCCAGCAGCGCGACTAGCGGGAGCTACGAGCAGTACTTC. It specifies CASSATSGSYEQYF.

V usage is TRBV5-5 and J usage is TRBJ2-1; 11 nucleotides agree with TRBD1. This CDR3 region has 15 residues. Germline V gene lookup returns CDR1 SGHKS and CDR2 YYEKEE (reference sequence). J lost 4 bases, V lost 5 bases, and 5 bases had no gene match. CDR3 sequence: CASRPGTGGYNEQFF. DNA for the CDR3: TGTGCCAGCAGACCCGGGACAGGGGGTTACAATGAGCAGTTCTTC.

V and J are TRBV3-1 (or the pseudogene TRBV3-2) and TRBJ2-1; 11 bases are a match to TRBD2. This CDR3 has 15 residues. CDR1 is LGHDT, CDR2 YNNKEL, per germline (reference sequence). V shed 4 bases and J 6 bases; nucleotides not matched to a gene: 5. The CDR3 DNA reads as TGTGCCAGCAGCCTAGGACTAGCGGGTACCAATGAGCAGTTCTTC. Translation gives CASSLGLAGTNEQFF.

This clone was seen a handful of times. Here the CDR3 reads CASSPTGGLSGPLHF. CDR3 sequence (DNA): TGTGCCAGTAGTCCTACAGGGGGGCTTTCGGGACCCCTCCACTTT. This chain joins TRBV19 and TRBJ1-6; 8 bases are a match to TRBD1. CDR1 is LNHDA and CDR2 is SQIVND in the germline V gene (reference sequence). This CDR3 spans 15 amino acids. V lost 5 bases to trimming and J lost 12 bases; unmatched junction nucleotides: 12.

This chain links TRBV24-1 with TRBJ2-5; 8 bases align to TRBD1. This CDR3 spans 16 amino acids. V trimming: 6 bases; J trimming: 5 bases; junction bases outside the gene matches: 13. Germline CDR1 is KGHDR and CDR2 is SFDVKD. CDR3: CATSKNLQGARETQYF. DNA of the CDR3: TGTGCCACCAGTAAAAACCTTCAGGGGGCTCGGGAGACCCAGTACTTC.

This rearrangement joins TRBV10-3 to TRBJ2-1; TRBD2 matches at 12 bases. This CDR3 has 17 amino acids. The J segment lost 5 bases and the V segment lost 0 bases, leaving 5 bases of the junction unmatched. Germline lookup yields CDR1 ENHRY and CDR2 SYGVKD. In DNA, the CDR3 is TGTGCCATCAGTGAGTCTGGGACTAGCGGGTTCAACAATGAGCAGTTCTTC. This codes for CAISESGTSGFNNEQFF.

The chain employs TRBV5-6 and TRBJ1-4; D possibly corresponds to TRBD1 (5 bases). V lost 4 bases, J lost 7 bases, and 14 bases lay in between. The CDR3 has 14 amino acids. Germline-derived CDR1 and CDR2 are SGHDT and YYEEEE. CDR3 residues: CASSQRGGGEKLFF. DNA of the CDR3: TGTGCCAGCAGCCAAAGGGGAGGCGGTGAAAAACTGTTTTTT. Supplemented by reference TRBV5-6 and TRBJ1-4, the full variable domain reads DAGVTQSPTHLIKTRGQQVTLRCSPKSGHDTVSWYQQALGQGPQFIFQYYEEEERQRGNFPDRFSGHQFPNYSSELNVNALLLGDSALYLCASSQRGGGEKLFFGSGTQLSVL.